A selection of T cell receptor beta chains follows, all from one sample in a study of identical twins. TCRdb fed the 5' RACE reads into MiXCR, producing one record per CDR3 protein. The repertoire includes fewer than 500,000 distinct CDR3 sequences, approximately 25% of them detected once, and just under 3% sits in the top ten. This same sample was also taken into another study, of T cells expressing NK-cell markers.

The sample taken for sequencing was CD4+ T cells sorted from blood. Receptors were obtained from a young woman in good health. CDR3s include the opening cysteine and the closing phenylalanine or tryptophan. Fields, in order: J gene, clone size, V gene, D gene, CDR3 DNA, CDR3 protein. A D gene is named only where the DNA matches it firmly. Size tells how often a clone was seen (once, few, many) or the class of an expanded clone, and some rows leave it out.

J gene: TRBJ1-1
clone size: NA
V gene: TRBV12-3/TRBV12-4
D gene: TRBD1
CDR3 DNA: TGTGCCAGCAGGAAACAGGGGGAGGCTGAAGCTTTCTTT
CDR3 protein: CASRKQGEAEAFF

J gene: TRBJ1-5
clone size: few
V gene: TRBV10-3
D gene: NA
CDR3 DNA: TGTGCCATCAGTGAGGGGGGGATGACCCAGCATTTT
CDR3 protein: CAISEGGMTQHF

J gene: TRBJ2-1
clone size: NA
V gene: TRBV20-1
D gene: NA
CDR3 DNA: TGCAGTGCTCGAACAGGGAGCGGAGTCTACAATGAGCAGTTCTTC
CDR3 protein: CSARTGSGVYNEQFF

J gene: TRBJ1-1
clone size: NA
V gene: TRBV20-1
D gene: NA
CDR3 DNA: TGCAGTGCTAGTAAACAGGGAGTCGCTGAAGCTTTCTTT
CDR3 protein: CSASKQGVAEAFF

J gene: TRBJ2-3
clone size: few
V gene: TRBV3-1
D gene: TRBD1
CDR3 DNA: TGTGCCAGCAGCAAAGGGGGCCCACCAAATACGCAGTATTTT
CDR3 protein: CASSKGGPPNTQYF

J gene: TRBJ1-1
clone size: NA
V gene: TRBV12-3/TRBV12-4
D gene: NA
CDR3 DNA: TGTGCCAGCAGTTTCGGGGGGGCCACTGAAGCTTTCTTT
CDR3 protein: CASSFGGATEAFF

J gene: TRBJ1-2
clone size: NA
V gene: TRBV5-1
D gene: NA
CDR3 DNA: TGCGCCAGCAGCTTGGATCCGTCTAACTATGGCTACACCTTC
CDR3 protein: CASSLDPSNYGYTF

J gene: TRBJ2-2
clone size: NA
V gene: TRBV11-2
D gene: NA
CDR3 DNA: TGTGCCAGCAGCATCGGTAGTGAGAGCACCGGGGAGCTGTTTTTT
CDR3 protein: CASSIGSESTGELFF

J gene: TRBJ2-5
clone size: NA
V gene: TRBV19
D gene: TRBD1
CDR3 DNA: TGTGCCAGCACGTCCCGGGACAGGGGGCAAGAGACCCAGTACTTC
CDR3 protein: CASTSRDRGQETQYF

J gene: TRBJ2-1
clone size: once
V gene: TRBV18
D gene: TRBD1
CDR3 DNA: TGTGCCAGCTCACCCCCGGACTTCGGCAGGGGGTCCTACAATGAGCAGTTCTTC
CDR3 protein: CASSPPDFGRGSYNEQFF

J gene: TRBJ2-2
clone size: few
V gene: TRBV5-5
D gene: NA
CDR3 DNA: TGTGCCAGCAGCGTGCATCTGGGCGGGGAGCTGTTTTTT
CDR3 protein: CASSVHLGGELFF

J gene: TRBJ2-3
clone size: many
V gene: TRBV12-3/TRBV12-4
D gene: NA
CDR3 DNA: TGTGCCAGCAGTCCGGGACATAGCACAGATACGCAGTATTTT
CDR3 protein: CASSPGHSTDTQYF

J gene: TRBJ2-5
clone size: few
V gene: TRBV20-1
D gene: TRBD2
CDR3 DNA: TGCAGCGGGGGAAGGGCGGGAGGGCGAGAGACCCAGTACTTC
CDR3 protein: CSGGRAGGRETQYF

J gene: TRBJ2-7
clone size: NA
V gene: TRBV27
D gene: NA
CDR3 DNA: TGTGCCAGCAGTTCTCCTTACAGGGACCAGCAGTACTTC
CDR3 protein: CASSSPYRDQQYF

J gene: TRBJ2-1
clone size: NA
V gene: TRBV3-1
D gene: TRBD2
CDR3 DNA: TGTGCCAGCTGCCAAGATAAGGCAGCGGGGCTTCACAATGAGCAGTTCTTC
CDR3 protein: CASCQDKAAGLHNEQFF

J gene: TRBJ2-2
clone size: NA
V gene: TRBV12-5
D gene: NA
CDR3 DNA: TGTGCTAGTGGTCCCAGGACCGGGCCGGGCACCGGGGAGCTGTTTTTT
CDR3 protein: CASGPRTGPGTGELFF

J gene: TRBJ2-5
clone size: many
V gene: TRBV29-1
D gene: NA
CDR3 DNA: TGCAGCGTTGAGGACCTCCAAACGGAGACCCAGTACTTC
CDR3 protein: CSVEDLQTETQYF

J gene: TRBJ2-3
clone size: once
V gene: TRBV1
D gene: NA
CDR3 DNA: TGCACCAGCAGCCTCAACTCAGATACGCAGTATTTT
CDR3 protein: CTSSLNSDTQYF

J gene: TRBJ2-7
clone size: few
V gene: TRBV18
D gene: NA
CDR3 DNA: TGTGCCAGCTCACCACCGTCCAGGGAATTTAACGAGCAGTACTTC
CDR3 protein: CASSPPSREFNEQYF

J gene: TRBJ2-3
clone size: NA
V gene: TRBV7-9
D gene: NA
CDR3 DNA: TGTGCCAGCAGCCGCTCTCCGAATACGCAGTATTTT
CDR3 protein: CASSRSPNTQYF

J gene: TRBJ2-6
clone size: few
V gene: TRBV10-1
D gene: NA
CDR3 DNA: TGCGCCAGCAGTGAGAATGGGGCCAACGTCCTGACTTTC
CDR3 protein: CASSENGANVLTF

J gene: TRBJ2-1
clone size: NA
V gene: TRBV5-1
D gene: NA
CDR3 DNA: TGCGCCAGCAGCTTGGGAAGAAGGGAAAATGAGCAGTTCTTC
CDR3 protein: CASSLGRRENEQFF

J gene: TRBJ2-3
clone size: NA
V gene: TRBV6-6
D gene: NA
CDR3 DNA: TGTGCCAGCAGTTACGGGGGGACAGATACGCAGTATTTT
CDR3 protein: CASSYGGTDTQYF

J gene: TRBJ2-7
clone size: NA
V gene: TRBV5-6
D gene: NA
CDR3 DNA: TGTGCCAGCAGCCGTTATGGAGAGTATGGATATACGAAGCAGTACTTC
CDR3 protein: CASSRYGEYGYTKQYF

J gene: TRBJ1-2
clone size: few
V gene: TRBV5-6
D gene: NA
CDR3 DNA: TGTGCCAGCAGCCCGGGACCGACCTCTAACTATGGCTACACCTTC
CDR3 protein: CASSPGPTSNYGYTF

J gene: TRBJ2-7
clone size: few
V gene: TRBV7-9
D gene: TRBD2
CDR3 DNA: TGTGCCAGCAGCCCGGCGGGGCGGGAGGGAACCTACGTGCAGTACTTC
CDR3 protein: CASSPAGREGTYVQYF

J gene: TRBJ2-1
clone size: NA
V gene: TRBV6-5
D gene: NA
CDR3 DNA: TGTGCCAGCAGTTACGGGCGCCGTACCTACAATGAGCAGTTCTTC
CDR3 protein: CASSYGRRTYNEQFF

J gene: TRBJ2-7
clone size: NA
V gene: TRBV20-1
D gene: NA
CDR3 DNA: TGCAGTGCCTTATTCTCCTACGAGCAGTACTTC
CDR3 protein: CSALFSYEQYF

J gene: TRBJ2-5
clone size: NA
V gene: TRBV12-3/TRBV12-4
D gene: TRBD2
CDR3 DNA: TGTGCCAGCAGTGGGACTAGCAAAGAGACCCAGTACTTC
CDR3 protein: CASSGTSKETQYF

J gene: TRBJ2-3
clone size: NA
V gene: TRBV24-1
D gene: NA
CDR3 DNA: TGTGCCACCAGTGGACGTTTGGCCACAGATACGCAGTATTTT
CDR3 protein: CATSGRLATDTQYF

J gene: TRBJ2-7
clone size: NA
V gene: TRBV11-2
D gene: TRBD2
CDR3 DNA: TGTGCCAGCAGCTCCGTGGGACTAGCAACCTACGAGCAGTACTTC
CDR3 protein: CASSSVGLATYEQYF

J gene: TRBJ1-1
clone size: few
V gene: TRBV20-1
D gene: NA
CDR3 DNA: TGCAGTGCTACCATGCAGGGAAAGGATGAAGCTTTCTTT
CDR3 protein: CSATMQGKDEAFF

J gene: TRBJ2-4
clone size: NA
V gene: TRBV20-1
D gene: TRBD1
CDR3 DNA: TGCAGTGCTGACAGGGGCCGGCTAGCCAAAAACATTCAGTACTTC
CDR3 protein: CSADRGRLAKNIQYF

J gene: TRBJ1-2
clone size: few
V gene: TRBV20-1
D gene: NA
CDR3 DNA: TGCAGTGCGACGCGGGGAGGCGGCGTCAACTATGGCTACACCTTC
CDR3 protein: CSATRGGGVNYGYTF

J gene: TRBJ1-1
clone size: few
V gene: TRBV7-9
D gene: NA
CDR3 DNA: TGTGCCAGCAGCCACAGGCAGGGGCTGTTTAACGCTGAAGCTTTCTTT
CDR3 protein: CASSHRQGLFNAEAFF

J gene: TRBJ2-5
clone size: NA
V gene: TRBV7-9
D gene: TRBD1
CDR3 DNA: TGTGCCAGCAGCTTAGCAGGGGGCATGGGAGAGACCCAGTACTTC
CDR3 protein: CASSLAGGMGETQYF

J gene: TRBJ2-5
clone size: NA
V gene: TRBV12-3/TRBV12-4
D gene: TRBD2
CDR3 DNA: TGTGCCAGCAGTCCTAGCGGGAAGGAGACCCAGTACTTC
CDR3 protein: CASSPSGKETQYF

J gene: TRBJ2-2
clone size: NA
V gene: TRBV29-1
D gene: TRBD1
CDR3 DNA: TGCAGCGTTGGCGATACAGGGGGACGAGACACCGGGGAGCTGTTTTTT
CDR3 protein: CSVGDTGGRDTGELFF

J gene: TRBJ2-1
clone size: few
V gene: TRBV12-3/TRBV12-4
D gene: TRBD2
CDR3 DNA: TGTGCCAGCACATTGGGGGGGAGCTATTCCAATGAGCAGTTCTTC
CDR3 protein: CASTLGGSYSNEQFF

J gene: TRBJ2-7
clone size: NA
V gene: TRBV7-9
D gene: TRBD1
CDR3 DNA: TGTGCCAGCAGCGCGGGACAGGGAGTCGAGCAGTACTTC
CDR3 protein: CASSAGQGVEQYF

J gene: TRBJ2-7
clone size: NA
V gene: TRBV28
D gene: TRBD1
CDR3 DNA: TGTGCCAGCGCCCAGGGACAGGGATCCGAGCAGTACTTC
CDR3 protein: CASAQGQGSEQYF

J gene: TRBJ2-5
clone size: NA
V gene: TRBV3-1
D gene: TRBD2
CDR3 DNA: TGTGCCAGCAGCCAAGACAGTGTACTAGCGGGGGCCTCAGGCGAGACCCAGTACTTC
CDR3 protein: CASSQDSVLAGASGETQYF

J gene: TRBJ1-1
clone size: NA
V gene: TRBV20-1
D gene: TRBD1
CDR3 DNA: TGCAGTGGCATTAAAAGACAGGGGCGAGCTTTCTTT
CDR3 protein: CSGIKRQGRAFF

J gene: TRBJ1-5
clone size: many
V gene: TRBV20-1
D gene: TRBD1
CDR3 DNA: TGCAGTGCTAGAGATCCCCAGGGGGGGCATCAGCCCCAGCATTTT
CDR3 protein: CSARDPQGGHQPQHF